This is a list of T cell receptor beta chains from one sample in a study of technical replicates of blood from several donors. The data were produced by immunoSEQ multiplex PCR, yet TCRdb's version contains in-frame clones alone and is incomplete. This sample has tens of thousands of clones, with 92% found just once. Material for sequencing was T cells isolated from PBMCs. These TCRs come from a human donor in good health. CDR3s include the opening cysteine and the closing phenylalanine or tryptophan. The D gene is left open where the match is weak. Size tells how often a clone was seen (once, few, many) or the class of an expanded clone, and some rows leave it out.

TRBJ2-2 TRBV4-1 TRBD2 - TGCGCCAGCAGCCAAGAGCGTACGGGAGGGCCTTACGGGGAGCTGTTTTTT CASSQERTGGPYGELFF
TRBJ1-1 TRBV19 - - TGTGCCAGTAGTTATATGAACACTGAAGCTTTCTTT CASSYMNTEAFF
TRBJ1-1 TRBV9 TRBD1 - TGTGCCAGCAGCGAAAGACAGGGGGCTGAAGCTTTCTTT CASSERQGAEAFF
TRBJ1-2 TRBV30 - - TGTGCCTGGAGTATAGTGCGGGACCGACTAATCTATGGCTACACCTTC CAWSIVRDRLIYGYTF
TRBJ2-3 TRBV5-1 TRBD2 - TGCGCCAGCAGCATAGCGGGAGGGCCCACAGATACGCAGTATTTT CASSIAGGPTDTQYF
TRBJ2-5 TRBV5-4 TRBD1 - TGTGCCAGCAGCGCGGACAGGGAAGAGACCCAGTACTTC CASSADREETQYF
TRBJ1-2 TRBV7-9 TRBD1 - TGTGCCAGCAGCTTCCCGGACAGGACTTTTTATGGCTACACCTTC CASSFPDRTFYGYTF
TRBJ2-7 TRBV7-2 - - TGTGCCAGCAGCTTACAAGGGACATCCTACGAGCAGTACTTC CASSLQGTSYEQYF
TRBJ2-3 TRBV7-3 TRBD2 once TGTGCCACCTCTAGCGGGGGGAACACAGATACGCAGTATTTT CATSSGGNTDTQYF
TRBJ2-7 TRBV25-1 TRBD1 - TGTGCCAGCACCCATGCAGGGGGTAGCGAGCAGTACTTC CASTHAGGSEQYF
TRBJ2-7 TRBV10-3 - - TGTGCCATCAGTCTGGAAGGGACACCCTACGAGCAGTACTTC CAISLEGTPYEQYF
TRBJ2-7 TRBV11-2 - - TGTGCCAGCAGCTCATACGAGCAGTACTTC CASSSYEQYF
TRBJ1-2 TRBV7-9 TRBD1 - TGTGCCAGCAGCTTAGCCGGGACAGCCCATGGCTACACCTTC CASSLAGTAHGYTF
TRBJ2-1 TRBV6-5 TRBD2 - TGTGCCAGCAGGCCAATTAGCGGGAGAGAGAATGAGCAGTTCTTC CASRPISGRENEQFF
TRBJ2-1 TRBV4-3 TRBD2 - TGCGCCAGCAGCCAAGACGGGAGGCAGCAGTTCTTC CASSQDGRQQFF
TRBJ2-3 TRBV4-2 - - TGTGCCAGCAGCCAAGAAGCTCAACCGGGCACAGATACGCAGTATTTT CASSQEAQPGTDTQYF
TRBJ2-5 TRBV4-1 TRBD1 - TGCGCCAGCAGCCGAGACCGGGACAGTCCATGGGTGACCCAGTACTTC CASSRDRDSPWVTQYF
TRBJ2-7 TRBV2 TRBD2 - TGTGCCACCAGACTAGCGGGTCCCCTATACGAGCAGTACTTC CATRLAGPLYEQYF
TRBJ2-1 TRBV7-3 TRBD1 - TGTGCCAGCAGCTTATTTGGGACAGGGTCCTACAATGAGCAGTTCTTC CASSLFGTGSYNEQFF
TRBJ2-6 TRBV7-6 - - TGTGCCAGCAGCTTAGATATTCTCTCTGGGGCCAACGTCCTGACTTTC CASSLDILSGANVLTF
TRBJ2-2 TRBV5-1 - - TGCGCCAGCAGCTGGGCACCGAAAGACACCGGGGAGCTGTTTTTT CASSWAPKDTGELFF
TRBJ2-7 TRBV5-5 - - TGTGCCAGCAGCTTCAAACACCCCAACTACGAGCAGTACTTC CASSFKHPNYEQYF
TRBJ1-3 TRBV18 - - TGTGCCAGCTCACCCGGGACATCCTACTCTGGAAACACCATATATTTT CASSPGTSYSGNTIYF
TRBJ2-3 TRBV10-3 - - TGTGCCATCAGTGGGAGGGACACAGATACGCAGTATTTT CAISGRDTDTQYF
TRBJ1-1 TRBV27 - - TGTGCCAGCAGTTTAAGCTTGAACACTGAAGCTTTCTTT CASSLSLNTEAFF
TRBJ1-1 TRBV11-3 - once TGTGCCAGCAGCTTAGAACTTAGACTTGAAGCTTTCTTT CASSLELRLEAFF
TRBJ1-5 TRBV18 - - TGTGCCAGCTCACCGGAGGGGGGGAACCAGCCCCAGCATTTT CASSPEGGNQPQHF
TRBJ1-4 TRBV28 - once TGTGCCAGCAGTCGTCTGGAGGGAACTAATGAAAAACTGTTTTTT CASSRLEGTNEKLFF
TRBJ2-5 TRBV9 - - TGTGCCAGCAGCACCGGATGGGGGCGACAGGGAGGCGAGACCCAGTACTTC CASSTGWGRQGGETQYF
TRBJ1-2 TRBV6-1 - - TGTGCCAGCAGTGAGGCCTACAGGACAGCTAACTATGGCTACACCTTC CASSEAYRTANYGYTF
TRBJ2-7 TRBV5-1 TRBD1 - TGCGCCAGCAGCTTGTATCGGCAGGGGGCCTACGAGCAGTACTTC CASSLYRQGAYEQYF
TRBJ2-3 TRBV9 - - TGTGCCAGCAGCGTAGAGGGCGGAGGGGCCACAGATACGCAGTATTTT CASSVEGGGATDTQYF
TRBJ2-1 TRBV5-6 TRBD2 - TGTGCCAGCAGCCCAGGGACTAGCGGGAGGGATAGCTCCTACAATGAGCAGTTCTTC CASSPGTSGRDSSYNEQFF
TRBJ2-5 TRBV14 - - TGTGCCAGCAGCCGCCTACAGGATTGGTACCAAGAGACCCAGTACTTC CASSRLQDWYQETQYF
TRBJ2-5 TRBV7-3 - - TGTGCCAGCAGCCGCGGCAGACAAGAGACCCAGTACTTC CASSRGRQETQYF
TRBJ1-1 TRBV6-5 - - TGTGCCAGCAGTTACATCCGGGGGGAAGCTTTCTTT CASSYIRGEAFF
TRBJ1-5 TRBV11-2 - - TGTGCCAGCAGCTTAATTAAGGGGTTTCAGCCCCAGCATTTT CASSLIKGFQPQHF
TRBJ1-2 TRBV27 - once TGTGCCAGCAGTTTACGGGGGTATGGCTACACCTTC CASSLRGYGYTF
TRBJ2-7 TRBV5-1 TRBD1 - TGCGCCAGCAGCTTGAGGGGGCTAAATTCCTACGAGCAGTACTTC CASSLRGLNSYEQYF
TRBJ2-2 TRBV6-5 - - TGTGCCAGCAGTTACACCGGGATCGGGGAGCTGTTTTTT CASSYTGIGELFF
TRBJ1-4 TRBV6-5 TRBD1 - TGTGCCAGCAGAAATGGACAGGGATGGGAAAAACTGTTTTTT CASRNGQGWEKLFF
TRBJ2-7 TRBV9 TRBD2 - TGTGCCAGCAGCGTAGGGGAGACTAGCGGGATACCCTACGAGCAGTACTTC CASSVGETSGIPYEQYF
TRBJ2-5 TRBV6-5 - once TGTGCCAGCAGTTCGGAGGGTCGGTACCAAGAGACCCAGTACTTC CASSSEGRYQETQYF
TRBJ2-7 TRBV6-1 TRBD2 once TGTGCCAGTCTAAAGCTAGCGGCGCCTTACGAGCAGTACTTC CASLKLAAPYEQYF
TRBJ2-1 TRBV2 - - TGTGCCAGCAGTGATCTACCTAGGGAGCAGTTCTTC CASSDLPREQFF
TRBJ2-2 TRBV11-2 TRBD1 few TGTGCCAGCAGCTCGTGGGGACAGACGAACACCGGGGAGCTGTTTTTT CASSSWGQTNTGELFF
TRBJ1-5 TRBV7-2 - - TGTGCCAGCAGCTTAAAGGGAGATCAGCCCCAGCATTTT CASSLKGDQPQHF
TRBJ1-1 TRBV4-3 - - TGCGCCAGCAGCCAAGATAGTACGGGAAACACTGAAGCTTTCTTT CASSQDSTGNTEAFF
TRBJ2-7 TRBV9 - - TGTGCCAGCAGCGTATCAGGGGCAGGGTCGTACGAGCAGTACTTC CASSVSGAGSYEQYF
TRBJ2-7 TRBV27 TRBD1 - TGTGCCAGCACCTTTACCGGGACAGGGTCGGCCGAGCAGTACTTC CASTFTGTGSAEQYF
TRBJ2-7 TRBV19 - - TGTGCCAGTAGTATACCCGGGAGCCCCTACGAGCAGTACTTC CASSIPGSPYEQYF
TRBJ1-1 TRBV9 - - TGTGCCAGCAGCGAAGCCCTCCCCCCTGAAGCTTTCTTT CASSEALPPEAFF
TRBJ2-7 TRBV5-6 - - TGTGCCAGCAGCTTCCGTCCGGACAACTCCTACGAGCAGTACTTC CASSFRPDNSYEQYF
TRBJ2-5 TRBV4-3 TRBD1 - TGCGCCAGCAGCTTGTACAGGGGGAGCGGCGAGACCCAGTACTTC CASSLYRGSGETQYF
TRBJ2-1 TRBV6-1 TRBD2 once TGTGCCAGCAGTTGGACTAGCGGGGACAATGAGCAGTTCTTC CASSWTSGDNEQFF
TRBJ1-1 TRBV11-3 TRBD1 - TGTGCCAGCAGCAGGACAGGGACCCCTGAAGCTTTCTTT CASSRTGTPEAFF